Listed below are T cell receptor beta chains from one sample, sequenced in a study of blood T cell repertoires in COVID-19. Generated by immunoSEQ multiplex PCR, the TCRdb table keeps only in-frame clones and is missing some. There are hundreds of thousands of clones in the sample; roughly 89% occur only once, and 4% to 4.5% lies in the top ten. Sequenced: peripheral blood. These receptors all stem from a woman aged 30 to 39 with acute or convalescent COVID-19. Each CDR3 is given with its conserved first and last residue. The D gene is left open where the match is weak. Clone size, where shown, is once, few, many, or a class for clones that have expanded.

>NA|TRBV28|18|TRBJ2-3|once
CASSLDPPTGSRTDTQYF
TGTGCCAGCAGTCTCGACCCCCCGACAGGTTCCCGCACAGATACGCAGTATTTT
>TRBD2|TRBV28|15|TRBJ2-1|once
CASSPQTSGGNEQFF
TGTGCCAGCAGTCCCCAGACTAGCGGGGGTAATGAGCAGTTCTTC
>NA|TRBV5-6|16|TRBJ1-1|NA
CASSPGLTSWGTEAFF
TGTGCCAGCAGCCCAGGACTGACATCGTGGGGCACTGAAGCTTTCTTT
>NA|TRBV9|18|TRBJ1-2|NA
CASSVGQALPGGNYGYTF
TGTGCCAGCAGCGTAGGACAGGCCCTCCCTGGAGGTAACTATGGCTACACCTTC
>NA|TRBV27|13|TRBJ2-1|NA
CASAGGPYNEQFF
TGTGCCAGCGCTGGCGGCCCCTACAATGAGCAGTTCTTC
>TRBD1|TRBV7-9|14|TRBJ2-5|NA
CASSWDRGSETQYF
TGTGCCAGCAGCTGGGACAGGGGAAGTGAGACCCAGTACTTC
>NA|TRBV27|13|TRBJ1-1|NA
CASSFSGRSEAFF
TGTGCCAGCAGTTTCTCAGGGCGGAGTGAAGCTTTCTTT
>NA|TRBV6-5|16|TRBJ2-7|NA
CASSSYQGGVSGEQYF
TGTGCCAGCAGTTCCTATCAGGGGGGCGTAAGCGGCGAGCAGTACTTC
>NA|TRBV9|13|TRBJ2-1|NA
CASSARRGNEQFF
TGTGCCAGCAGCGCGCGGCGGGGTAATGAGCAGTTCTTC
>TRBD2|TRBV29-1|14|TRBJ2-1|few
CSGTGLAAYNEQFF
TGCAGCGGGACAGGACTAGCGGCCTACAATGAGCAGTTCTTC
>NA|TRBV7-2|14|TRBJ2-1|NA
CASSPDRTYNEQFF
TGTGCCAGCAGCCCGGACAGAACCTACAATGAGCAGTTCTTC
>NA|TRBV2|15|TRBJ2-7|NA
CASRAPGGEGYEQYF
TGTGCCAGCAGAGCCCCCGGAGGCGAAGGGTACGAGCAGTACTTC
>NA|TRBV27|14|TRBJ1-5|once
CASSPGWSNQPQHF
TGTGCCAGCAGCCCAGGGTGGAGCAATCAGCCCCAGCATTTT
>TRBD1|TRBV28|16|TRBJ2-7|NA
CASSTDRGGRSYEQYF
TGTGCCAGCAGTACCGACAGGGGAGGACGTTCCTACGAGCAGTACTTC
>TRBD1|TRBV19|17|TRBJ1-5|few
CASSRRTPGQGSQPQHF
TGTGCCAGTAGTAGGCGGACACCGGGACAGGGATCTCAGCCCCAGCATTTT
>TRBD1|TRBV5-1|14|TRBJ2-5|NA
CASVPQGSQETQYF
TGCGCCAGCGTGCCACAGGGGAGCCAAGAGACCCAGTACTTC
>TRBD2|TRBV6-5|14|TRBJ2-7|NA
CASSRLAGLYEQYF
TGTGCCAGCAGCAGACTAGCGGGGCTCTACGAGCAGTACTTC
>TRBD1|TRBV5-1|15|TRBJ2-1|NA
CASSPAGQGASEQFF
TGCGCCAGCAGCCCGGCTGGGCAGGGGGCCTCTGAGCAGTTCTTC
>NA|TRBV7-3|14|TRBJ2-7|NA
CASSLGAGGYEQYF
TGTGCCAGCAGCTTAGGGGCAGGTGGCTACGAGCAGTACTTC
>TRBD1|TRBV30|13|TRBJ1-2|NA
CAWSAGTGFGYTF
TGTGCCTGGAGTGCTGGGACAGGGTTCGGCTACACCTTC
>NA|TRBV7-2|15|TRBJ1-5|NA
CASSLERGVGQPQHF
TGTGCCAGCAGCTTGGAGCGGGGTGTGGGTCAGCCCCAGCATTTT
>TRBD2|TRBV28|15|TRBJ2-3|once
CASSPRGGWTDTQYF
TGTGCCAGCAGTCCCCGGGGGGGTTGGACAGATACGCAGTATTTT
>TRBD2|TRBV19|15|TRBJ2-2|NA
CASSIASGGTGELFF
TGTGCCAGTAGTATAGCTAGCGGGGGGACCGGGGAGCTGTTTTTT
>TRBD2|TRBV11-3|15|TRBJ2-7|NA
CASSLGGGSHYEQYF
TGTGCCAGCAGCTTAGGCGGGGGGTCCCACTACGAGCAGTACTTC
>NA|TRBV3-1/TRBV3-2|16|TRBJ2-1|NA
CASSHASGEGGNEQFF
TGTGCCAGCAGCCATGCATCGGGAGAGGGAGGAAATGAGCAGTTCTTC
>NA|TRBV6-5|14|TRBJ1-2|few
CASRTGGSNYGYTF
TGTGCCAGCAGAACGGGGGGATCCAACTATGGCTACACCTTC
>NA|TRBV19|14|TRBJ1-1|NA
CASSTTGRNTEAFF
TGTGCCAGTAGTACGACAGGCCGGAACACTGAAGCTTTCTTT
>TRBD2|TRBV10-3|15|TRBJ2-5|NA
CAISGGTTYQETQYF
TGTGCCATCAGTGGGGGGACTACCTACCAAGAGACCCAGTACTTC
>NA|TRBV6-2/TRBV6-3|11|TRBJ1-1|NA
CASSSGVEAFF
TGTGCCAGCAGTTCCGGGGTTGAAGCTTTCTTT
>NA|TRBV2|16|TRBJ1-5|NA
CASSENLSRVGQPQHF
TGTGCCAGCAGTGAAAATTTATCGCGGGTTGGGCAGCCCCAGCATTTT
>NA|TRBV7-9|15|TRBJ2-3|NA
CASSQPGISTDTQYF
TGTGCCAGCAGCCAGCCAGGGATAAGCACAGATACGCAGTATTTT